The 4 T cell receptor beta chains below were found in one sample sequenced in a study of early T cells in non-severe SARS-CoV-2 infection. Via MiXCR, TCRdb re-called the 5' RACE reads, giving one row per CDR3 protein. The sample holds some 85,000 distinct CDR3 sequences; roughly 15% are singletons and the top ten take over 1.2%. Sequenced material: whole blood. The receptors were sampled from an adult who was a healthcare worker with PCR-confirmed SARS-CoV-2 infection or an uninfected control (not recorded which).

The chain employs TRBV12-3 or TRBV12-4 and TRBJ2-7; D may be TRBD1 or TRBD2 (5 bases each). The CDR3 extends over 13 amino acids. V was pared by 2 bases and J by 9 bases, with 14 bases between. DNA for the CDR3: TGTGCCAGCAGTTTATCTTGGGACCTTGGGCAGTACTTC. Protein product: CASSLSWDLGQYF.

This clonotype was recorded at least ten times. The gene calls are TRBV7-9 and TRBJ1-1; D gene ambiguous. This CDR3 region has 14 residues. The germline CDR1 and CDR2 sequences are SEHNR and FQNEAQ (reference sequence). V was cut by 1 base and J by 6 bases, with 12 bases left in between. CDR3 nucleotides: TGTGCCAGCAGCTTAGGTGTTAATACAGCTGAAGCTTTCTTT. This encodes CASSLGVNTAEAFF.

This clonotype has only a few counts. CDR3 DNA: TGCGCCAGCAGCCAAGTGAGACAGGGGGCGAACACCGGGGAGCTGTTTTTT. Translated: CASSQVRQGANTGELFF. The chain has TRBV4-3 and TRBJ2-2, with 9 positions matching TRBD1. The CDR3 is 17 residues long. With V trimmed by 1 base and J by 0 bases, 3 bases remained unmatched. Looked up from germline, CDR1 is LGHNA and CDR2 is YSLEER.

This clonotype was counted at least ten times. The chain is built from TRBV6-1 and TRBJ2-6; unclear D gene. The germline V and J ends were trimmed by 2 bases and 2 bases, with 7 bases remaining between them. The CDR3 consists of 15 residues. Germline V CDR1 and CDR2: MNHNS, SASEGT. CDR3 nucleotides: TGTGCCAGCAGTGAATCGGCAGCTGGGGCCAACGTCCTGACTTTC. The encoded protein is CASSESAAGANVLTF.